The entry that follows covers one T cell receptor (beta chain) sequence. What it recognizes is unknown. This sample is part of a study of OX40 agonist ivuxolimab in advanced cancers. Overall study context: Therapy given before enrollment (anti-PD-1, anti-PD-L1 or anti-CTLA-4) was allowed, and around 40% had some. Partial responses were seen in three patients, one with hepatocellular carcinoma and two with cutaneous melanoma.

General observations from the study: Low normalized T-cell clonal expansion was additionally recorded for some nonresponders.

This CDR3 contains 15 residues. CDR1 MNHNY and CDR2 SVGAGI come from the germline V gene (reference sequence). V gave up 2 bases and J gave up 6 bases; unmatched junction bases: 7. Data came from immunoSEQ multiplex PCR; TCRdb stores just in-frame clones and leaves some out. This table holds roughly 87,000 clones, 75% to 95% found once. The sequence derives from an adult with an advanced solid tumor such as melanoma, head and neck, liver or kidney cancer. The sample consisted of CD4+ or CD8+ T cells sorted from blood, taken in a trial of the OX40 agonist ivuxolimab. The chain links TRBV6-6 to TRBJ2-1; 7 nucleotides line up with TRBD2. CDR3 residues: CASSYRLAETNEQFF. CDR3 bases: TGTGCCAGCAGTTACAGGCTAGCGGAGACCAATGAGCAGTTCTTC.